This T cell receptor beta chain derives from a study of shared clonotypes between healthy human individuals. Overall study results and limits: For sorted subsets, rarefaction showed incomplete sequencing despite large depth.

The germline gives CDR1 KGHSH, CDR2 LQKENI. This CDR3 region has 12 residues. Trimming took off 2 bases at V and 6 bases at J, with 7 bases between the two ends. Concerning this clone itself: Its antigen is undetermined.

Template for every sorted-subset replicate PCR totaled about 200 ng DNA, tens of thousands of T cell genomes. Here immunoSEQ multiplex PCR was the method, and the copy in TCRdb shows in-frame clones only, minus some. The repertoire holds about 2 million clones, over 85% seen once, with roughly 0.13% in the top ten. Input material: naive CD4+ T cells sorted from blood. Specified subset: CD45RA+ positively selected. The chain uses TRBV18 and TRBJ2-5; no firm D call. The origin of this receptor is a young man in good health. CDR3 protein: CASSPTRQTQYF. The CDR3 DNA follows: TGTGCCAGCTCACCAACTCGACAGACCCAGTACTTC.